The rows below give T cell receptor beta chains drawn from one sample of a study of CD8 T cells in Susac syndrome. Via MiXCR, TCRdb re-called the immunoSEQ multiplex PCR reads, giving one row per CDR3 protein. The sample lists more than 80,000 distinct CDR3 sequences, approximately 93% occurring once. Sequenced material: CD8+ T cells from PBMCs. The receptors stem from a human donor with Susac syndrome. The CDR3 runs from the conserved cysteine through the conserved F or W. D genes are given only for firm matches. Clone sizes are given selectively: once, few, many, or a class where the clone is expanded.

>TRBV6-1|TRBJ1-5|-|-
CASQQGPGPQHF
TGTGCCAGCCAGCAGGGGCCAGGGCCCCAGCATTTT
>TRBV9|TRBJ2-3|-|TRBD2
CASSVGGLAVTDTQYF
TGTGCCAGCAGCGTAGGGGGACTAGCGGTCACAGATACGCAGTATTTT
>TRBV3-1|TRBJ2-5|-|-
CASSQVNTIQETQYF
TGTGCCAGCAGCCAAGTCAACACAATACAAGAGACCCAGTACTTC
>TRBV3-1|TRBJ2-1|-|-
CASSHSGGSDEQFF
TGTGCCAGCAGCCACTCCGGGGGTAGCGATGAGCAGTTCTTC
>TRBV10-3|TRBJ2-2|-|-
CAFRDGNTGELFF
TGTGCCTTCCGGGACGGGAACACCGGGGAGCTGTTTTTT
>TRBV4-1|TRBJ1-1|-|-
CASSHHQEGGTEAFF
TGCGCCAGCAGCCATCATCAGGAGGGGGGCACTGAAGCTTTCTTT
>TRBV2|TRBJ2-5|-|TRBD2
CASSGLAGVLQTQYF
TGTGCCAGCAGTGGACTAGCGGGGGTCCTGCAGACCCAGTACTTC
>TRBV12-3/TRBV12-4|TRBJ2-1|-|-
CASNPTSYNEQFF
TGTGCCAGCAACCCGACTAGCTACAATGAGCAGTTCTTC
>TRBV12-3/TRBV12-4|TRBJ2-7|-|TRBD2
CASRGGNEQYF
TGTGCCAGCAGGGGGGGGAACGAGCAGTACTTC
>TRBV20-1|TRBJ2-7|-|-
CSAGTLDSYEQYF
TGCAGTGCTGGGACACTAGACTCCTACGAGCAGTACTTC
>TRBV20-1|TRBJ2-1|once|-
CSVRWDTSYNEQFF
TGCAGTGTTAGGTGGGACACGAGCTACAATGAGCAGTTCTTC
>TRBV7-9|TRBJ2-1|-|-
CAGRRRGGDEQFF
TGTGCCGGGAGGCGGAGGGGAGGCGATGAGCAGTTCTTC
>TRBV6-2/TRBV6-3|TRBJ2-3|-|-
CASTPSTLTDTQYF
TGTGCCAGCACCCCTTCGACCCTCACAGATACGCAGTATTTT
>TRBV7-9|TRBJ2-3|-|-
CASSRQGSGDVGQYF
TGTGCCAGCAGCCGACAGGGTTCGGGAGACGTGGGGCAGTATTTT
>TRBV29-1|TRBJ2-1|few|-
CSGGLGEQFF
TGCAGTGGGGGCCTAGGGGAGCAGTTCTTC
>TRBV3-1|TRBJ2-5|-|-
CASSQDLDSPKETQYF
TGTGCCAGCAGCCAAGATTTGGACTCGCCCAAAGAGACCCAGTACTTC
>TRBV11-2|TRBJ2-3|-|TRBD2
CASSPVGGGADTQYF
TGTGCCAGCAGCCCCGTGGGGGGGGGAGCAGATACGCAGTATTTT
>TRBV7-8|TRBJ2-7|-|TRBD1
CASSPRTGTSYEQYF
TGTGCCAGCAGCCCCAGGACAGGGACGTCCTACGAGCAGTACTTC
>TRBV9|TRBJ2-1|once|TRBD2
CASSEASGNNEQFF
TGTGCCAGCAGCGAGGCTAGCGGAAACAATGAGCAGTTCTTC
>TRBV7-9|TRBJ2-7|-|-
CASSPGLVTYEQYF
TGTGCCAGCAGCCCGGGACTCGTGACCTACGAGCAGTACTTC
>TRBV12-3/TRBV12-4|TRBJ1-2|once|-
CASSLTGSDGYTF
TGTGCCAGCAGTCTTACAGGATCCGATGGCTACACCTTC
>TRBV9|TRBJ1-2|-|-
CASSPRGVPNYGYTF
TGTGCCAGCAGCCCCCGGGGGGTCCCTAACTATGGCTACACCTTC
>TRBV9|TRBJ2-7|-|-
CASSVGWANYEQYF
TGTGCCAGCAGCGTAGGGTGGGCAAACTACGAGCAGTACTTC
>TRBV20-1|TRBJ1-1|-|-
CSAWTSNTEAFF
TGCAGTGCCTGGACATCGAACACTGAAGCTTTCTTT
>TRBV27|TRBJ1-2|-|-
CASSSRGAYGYTF
TGTGCCAGCAGTTCACGGGGGGCGTATGGCTACACCTTC
>TRBV29-1|TRBJ2-3|-|-
CSVVRADIPDTQYF
TGCAGCGTTGTACGAGCGGATATCCCAGATACGCAGTATTTT
>TRBV4-1|TRBJ1-1|-|-
CASSQDPAAVAFF
TGCGCCAGCAGCCAAGACCCTGCGGCGGTAGCTTTCTTT
>TRBV7-9|TRBJ2-7|-|TRBD1
CASSLGAGGGYEQYF
TGTGCCAGCAGCTTAGGGGCAGGGGGCGGATACGAGCAGTACTTC
>TRBV11-1|TRBJ1-5|-|-
CASSPRAGDQPQHF
TGTGCCAGCAGTCCGCGGGCGGGGGATCAGCCCCAGCATTTT
>TRBV9|TRBJ1-3|few|-
CASSVEGRSGNTIYF
TGTGCCAGCAGCGTAGAGGGCAGATCTGGAAACACCATATATTTT
>TRBV11-1|TRBJ2-1|-|-
CASSSGPNEQFF
TGTGCCAGCAGCTCGGGGCCTAATGAGCAGTTCTTC
>TRBV7-2|TRBJ2-5|-|-
CASSAEMAGETQYF
TGTGCCAGCAGCGCAGAGATGGCTGGGGAGACCCAGTACTTC
>TRBV29-1|TRBJ2-7|-|-
CSVEVGGSEQYF
TGCAGCGTTGAAGTTGGTGGAAGCGAGCAGTACTTC
>TRBV7-2|TRBJ2-7|-|-
CASRQGGGSPYEQYF
TGTGCCAGCAGGCAAGGGGGAGGGTCCCCCTACGAGCAGTACTTC
>TRBV12-5|TRBJ2-5|-|-
CASAGGETQYF
TGTGCTAGTGCGGGCGGAGAGACCCAGTACTTC
>TRBV20-1|TRBJ2-3|-|-
CSARDQERASWDTQYF
TGCAGTGCTAGAGATCAGGAGCGGGCGAGTTGGGATACGCAGTATTTT
>TRBV21-1|TRBJ2-1|-|-
CASSKWAGSSYNEQFF
TGTGCCAGCAGCAAGTGGGCCGGGAGCTCCTACAATGAGCAGTTCTTC
>TRBV5-6|TRBJ2-1|-|TRBD2
CASSLDSGGPGAYNEQFF
TGTGCCAGCAGCTTGGATAGCGGGGGGCCGGGGGCCTACAATGAGCAGTTCTTC
>TRBV11-2|TRBJ2-1|-|-
CASSTQGTEEQFF
TGTGCCAGCAGCACCCAAGGCACAGAGGAGCAGTTCTTC
>TRBV7-9|TRBJ2-2|-|TRBD1
CASSPTGGGTGELFF
TGTGCCAGCAGCCCGACAGGGGGCGGGACCGGGGAGCTGTTTTTT
>TRBV14|TRBJ2-7|-|-
CASSQDWGYEQYF
TGTGCCAGCAGCCAAGATTGGGGCTACGAGCAGTACTTC
>TRBV5-6|TRBJ2-2|-|-
CASSSDWNTGELFF
TGTGCCAGCAGCTCTGACTGGAACACCGGGGAGCTGTTTTTT
>TRBV5-6|TRBJ1-2|-|TRBD1
CASSQPGQSYGYTF
TGTGCCAGCAGCCAACCGGGACAGAGCTATGGCTACACCTTC
>TRBV4-1|TRBJ1-6|-|-
CASSPEEGGSYNSPLHF
TGCGCCAGCAGCCCAGAAGAAGGGGGCTCCTATAATTCACCCCTCCACTTT
>TRBV7-6|TRBJ1-3|-|-
CASSLPEMSSGNTIYF
TGTGCCAGCAGCTTACCTGAGATGAGCTCTGGAAACACCATATATTTT
>TRBV6-2/TRBV6-3|TRBJ2-5|-|-
CASSRGGDETQYF
TGTGCCAGCAGTAGGGGGGGTGACGAGACCCAGTACTTC
>TRBV3-1|TRBJ2-1|once|-
CASSQDSGPEAYNEQFF
TGTGCCAGCAGCCAAGATTCGGGACCCGAAGCCTACAATGAGCAGTTCTTC
>TRBV9|TRBJ2-4|-|-
CASSVDSKNIQYF
TGTGCCAGCAGCGTTGATTCCAAAAACATTCAGTACTTC
>TRBV15|TRBJ1-6|-|-
CATSRGGEGMASPLHF
TGTGCCACCAGCAGAGGCGGGGAGGGGATGGCTTCACCCCTCCACTTT
>TRBV29-1|TRBJ1-2|-|-
CSVDGGIYGYTF
TGCAGCGTTGATGGCGGAATCTATGGCTACACCTTC